These 24 T cell receptor beta chains share one sample of origin, sequenced in a study of blood T cell repertoires in COVID-19. Assay: immunoSEQ multiplex PCR; the TCRdb copy retains only in-frame clones and omits some. The sample records 200,000 to 250,000 clones, about 83% being singletons. Sequenced material: peripheral blood. These receptors came from a woman between 45 and 60 years old with acute or convalescent COVID-19.

V and J are TRBV2 and TRBJ1-5, with unresolved D. Germline CDR1 reads SNHLY; CDR2 reads FYNNEI. V gave up 11 bases and J gave up 7 bases, with 15 bases separating them. The CDR3 contains 12 residues. The CDR3 region has the DNA TGTGCCCCCCTGCGGTGGAACCAGCCCCAGCATTTT. Residues: CAPLRWNQPQHF.

Notes on this clone: This same CDR3 is encoded by further DNA sequences in the sample. V is TRBV29-1 and J is TRBJ1-1, with 7 bases that match TRBD1. This CDR3 comprises 11 residues. Germline-derived CDR1 and CDR2 are SQVTM and ANQGSEA. The trim removed 5 bases at V and 5 bases at J, leaving 2 bases unmatched. This chain's CDR3 is CSVPQGTEAFF. CDR3 nucleotides: TGCAGCGTTCCACAGGGGACTGAAGCTTTCTTT. Together with reference TRBV29-1 and TRBJ1-1, the CDR3 gives the full variable domain: SAVISQKPSRDICQRGTSLTIQCQVDSQVTMMFWYRQQPGQSLTLIATANQGSEATYESGFVIDKFPISRPNLTFSTLTVSNMSPEDSSIYLCSVPQGTEAFFGQGTRLTVV.

CDR3 DNA sequence: TGTGCCAGCAGCCCGGGACAGGGGTATCAGCCCCAGCATTTT. It yields the protein CASSPGQGYQPQHF. The rearrangement joins TRBV27 to TRBJ1-5; the match to TRBD1 covers 10 bases. The CDR3 spans 14 residues. J was trimmed by 5 bases and V by 6 bases; bases with no gene match: 4. CDR1 and CDR2 from the germline V gene are MNHEY and SMNVEV (reference sequence).

This clone was observed once. V usage is TRBV19 and J usage is TRBJ1-5; the match to TRBD1 covers 9 bases. CDR1 is LNHDA and CDR2 is SQIVND in the germline V gene (reference sequence). CDR3 length: 16 amino acids. V was pared by 3 bases and J by 3 bases, with 6 bases of the junction left unmatched. The CDR3 nucleotides read TGTGCCAGTAGTATCGCGGGACAGGGCGCCAATCAGCCCCAGCATTTT. Its translation is CASSIAGQGANQPQHF.

J is TRBJ2-7 and V is TRBV6-1; 10 nucleotides align to TRBD1. The CDR3 has 14 amino acids. Germline CDR1 is MNHNS and CDR2 is SASEGT. With V trimmed by 3 bases and J by 3 bases, 2 bases remained unmatched. CDR3: CASSEGQGFYEQYF. The DNA for the CDR3 is TGTGCCAGCAGTGAGGGACAGGGGTTCTACGAGCAGTACTTC.

CDR3 sequence: CASSSPGQSYEQYF. As DNA, the CDR3 is TGTGCCAGCAGCTCCCCGGGACAGAGCTACGAGCAGTACTTC. The chain links TRBV5-5 to TRBJ2-7; 7 positions agree with TRBD1. V was pared by 3 bases and J by 3 bases, with 6 bases of the junction left unmatched. The CDR3 covers 14 residues. CDR1 and CDR2 from the germline V gene are SGHKS and YYEKEE (reference sequence).

The chain carries TRBV6-5 and TRBJ2-1, with a possible D match to TRBD2 (5 bases). CDR3 size: 12 residues. The V end was cut by 6 bases, the J end by 5 bases, with 8 bases between. CDR1 MNHEY and CDR2 SVGAGI come from the germline V gene. This CDR3 reads CASRSGNNEQFF. CDR3 nucleotides: TGTGCCAGCAGGAGCGGAAACAATGAGCAGTTCTTC.

This clone was counted once. The chain recombines TRBV6-6 with TRBJ1-2; 7 bases agree with TRBD1. Germline loops: CDR1 MNHNY, CDR2 SVGAGI (reference sequence). The CDR3 covers 14 residues. Trimming at V came to 5 bases and at J to 4 bases, leaving 7 bases not matched to a gene. The CDR3 DNA reads as TGTGCCAGCAGTCAAAACAGGGGACCCTATGGCTACACCTTC. This codes for CASSQNRGPYGYTF.

The rearrangement joins TRBV3-1 (or the pseudogene TRBV3-2) to TRBJ2-1, with 7 nucleotides matching TRBD1. The V gene end was trimmed by 6 bases and the J gene end by 3 bases; junction bases not matched to a gene: 8. This CDR3 spans 15 amino acids. Germline-derived CDR1 and CDR2 are LGHDT and YNNKEL (reference sequence). CDR3 DNA sequence: TGTGCCAGCAGTTCCGGGACAGCCTACTACAATGAGCAGTTCTTC. Translated: CASSSGTAYYNEQFF.

This chain connects TRBV5-8 to TRBJ1-5; D gene ambiguous. The germline CDR1 and CDR2 sequences are SGHTS and YDEGEE. This CDR3 is built from 15 residues. V dropped 1 base and J dropped 2 bases, with 10 bases sitting between them. The CDR3 spells CASSLRVIGNQPQHF. The CDR3 coding sequence is TGTGCCAGCAGCTTGCGGGTGATTGGCAATCAGCCCCAGCATTTT.

This chain uses TRBV19 with TRBJ1-1, with D maybe TRBD1 (6 bases). V was shortened by 9 bases and J by 6 bases, with 20 bases between the two germline ends. The CDR3 is 14 residues long. Germline CDR1 LNHDA, CDR2 SQIVND (reference sequence). The DNA of the CDR3 is TGTGCCAGCAGAGGGGACATCCGATCTTCTGAAGCTTTCTTT. Amino acid sequence: CASRGDIRSSEAFF.

The V gene is TRBV19, the J gene TRBJ1-6, with TRBD1 identical over 7 bases. The ends lost 7 bases at V and 6 bases at J; junction bases unmatched: 9. This CDR3 region has 15 residues. Looked up from germline, CDR1 is LNHDA and CDR2 is SQIVND (reference sequence). CDR3 in amino acids: CASTFLGQTNSPLHF. In nucleotides, the CDR3 is TGTGCCAGTACCTTCCTGGGACAGACTAATTCACCCCTCCACTTT.

The V and J genes are TRBV28 and TRBJ2-5; possible D gene TRBD1, 5 bases. Germline values: CDR1 MDHEN, CDR2 SYDVKM. The CDR3 loop spans 14 amino acids. V lost 5 bases to trimming and J lost 1 base, with 11 bases between them. CDR3 sequence (DNA): TGTGCCAGCAGTCGTAGACAGCTCCAAGAGACCCAGTACTTC. Translation: CASSRRQLQETQYF. The full variable domain, its missing parts supplied by reference TRBV28 and TRBJ2-5, is DVKVTQSSRYLVKRTGEKVFLECVQDMDHENMFWYRQDPGLGLRLIYFSYDVKMKEKGDIPEGYSVSREKKERFSLILESASTNQTSMYLCASSRRQLQETQYFGPGTRLLVL.

In its sample, this clone was seen once. The genes are TRBV5-1 and TRBJ2-3; 10 nucleotides match TRBD2. The CDR3 loop spans 15 amino acids. Germline V gene lookup returns CDR1 SGHRS and CDR2 YFSETQ. J lost 1 base, V lost 3 bases, and 2 bases had no gene match. Here the CDR3 DNA reads TGCGCCAGCAGCTCTGGACTAGCGGGCACAGATACGCAGTATTTT. It translates to CASSSGLAGTDTQYF. Variable domain in full (rest from reference TRBV5-1 and TRBJ2-3): KAGVTQTPRYLIKTRGQQVTLSCSPISGHRSVSWYQQTPGQGLQFLFEYFSETQRNKGNFPGRFSGRQFSNSRSEMNVSTLELGDSALYLCASSSGLAGTDTQYFGPGTRLTVL.

J is TRBJ2-5 and V is TRBV7-9; 7 positions agree with TRBD1. V lost 0 bases and J lost 1; bases outside the gene matches: 5. The CDR3 runs to 16 residues. Looked up from germline, CDR1 is SEHNR and CDR2 is FQNEAQ (reference sequence). In nucleotides, the CDR3 is TGTGCCAGCAGCTTAGCCGGCGAGGGGGCCCAAGAGACCCAGTACTTC. It codes for CASSLAGEGAQETQYF.

The chain recombines TRBV21-1 with TRBJ2-4; the table calls TRBD1, which could not be checked here. TRBV21-1 is designated a pseudogene. The length of the CDR3 is 15 residues. Written as DNA, the CDR3 is TGTGCCAGCAGTACTCACAGGGGTTCCAAAAACATTCAGTACTTC. Protein sequence: CASSTHRGSKNIQYF.

The chain joins TRBV4-2 to TRBJ2-7; TRBD1 matches at 9 bases. The CDR3 consists of 14 residues. J was trimmed by 2 bases and V by 3 bases; bases with no gene match: 2. Germline V CDR1 and CDR2: LGHNA, YNFKEQ. The CDR3 is CASSQGQGAYEQYF. CDR3 nucleotide sequence: TGTGCCAGCAGCCAGGGACAGGGAGCCTACGAGCAGTACTTC.

J is TRBJ1-4 and V is TRBV7-8, with TRBD1 matching 7 bases. The CDR3 covers 14 residues. Losses at the gene ends were 0 bases for V and 7 bases for J; bases not matched to a gene: 2. Germline V gene lookup returns CDR1 SGHVS and CDR2 FQNEAQ. The CDR3 DNA is TGTGCCAGCAGCTTAGCAGGGGGCGGTGAAAAACTGTTTTTT. Translated, it gives CASSLAGGGEKLFF.

This clone has just a few counts. The chain carries TRBV4-3 and TRBJ2-7; 7 bases are a match to TRBD2. The CDR3 consists of 14 residues. Germline V gene lookup returns CDR1 LGHNA and CDR2 YSLEER. J gave up 3 bases and V 1 base, and 3 bases lay outside the gene matches. The CDR3 DNA is TGCGCCAGCAGCCAAGTGGGAGGGGACTACGAGCAGTACTTC. It codes for CASSQVGGDYEQYF.

The chain employs TRBV6-5 and TRBJ2-7; 12 bases are shared with TRBD2. V was pared by 10 bases and J by 5 bases, with 6 bases of the junction left unmatched. Looked up from germline, CDR1 is MNHEY and CDR2 is SVGAGI. The CDR3 spans 13 residues. DNA of the CDR3: TGTGCCACCCGGACTAGCGGGACCCACGAGCAGTACTTC. The encoded protein is CATRTSGTHEQYF.

The chain carries TRBV2 and TRBJ1-4, with D possibly matching TRBD1 (5 bases). The CDR3 loop spans 19 amino acids. CDR1 and CDR2 from the germline V gene are SNHLY and FYNNEI. Trimming shortened V by 2 bases and J by 0 bases, and 19 bases separated the two germline ends. CDR3 residues: CASSELGNMGRTTNEKLFF. The DNA of the CDR3 is TGTGCCAGCAGTGAACTGGGTAATATGGGGCGTACAACTAATGAAAAACTGTTTTTT.

This clone turned up a few times. This chain connects TRBV13 to TRBJ1-2, with TRBD1 as a possible D gene (5 bases). CDR3 length equals 13 residues. V gave up 0 bases and J gave up 6 bases, with 8 bases separating them. The V gene's germline CDR1 is PRHDT and CDR2 FYEKMQ (reference sequence). The CDR3 DNA reads as TGTGCCAGCAGCTTAGGCAGGGATGATGGCTACACCTTC. Residues: CASSLGRDDGYTF.

The V and J genes are TRBV6-6 and TRBJ1-5; TRBD1 aligns across 11 bases. Germline V gene data show CDR1 as MNHNY and CDR2 as SVGAGI (reference sequence). V trimming: 4 bases; J trimming: 6 bases; junction bases outside the gene matches: 5. This CDR3 is built from 15 residues. CDR3 residues: CASSFGQGAAQPQHF. The CDR3 nucleotides are TGTGCCAGCAGTTTTGGACAGGGGGCTGCTCAGCCCCAGCATTTT.

The chain couples TRBV28 to TRBJ2-7; 11 nucleotides align to TRBD2. This CDR3 is 15 amino acids long. Germline V lookup: CDR1 MDHEN, CDR2 SYDVKM. Trimming at V came to 5 bases and at J to 1 base, leaving 4 bases not matched to a gene. The CDR3 is CASSPLAGGSYEQYF. CDR3 nucleotide sequence: TGTGCCAGCAGTCCCCTAGCGGGGGGATCCTACGAGCAGTACTTC.